A selection of T cell receptor beta chains follows, all from one sample in a study of blood T cells in healthy people across ages. From the 5' RACE reads, TCRdb called clonotypes with MiXCR, one entry per CDR3 protein. Among about 730,000 distinct CDR3 sequences listed, 35% to 45% were seen once. The sequencing sample was made of blood. The receptors stem from an older woman in good health. Both conserved end residues are part of each CDR3. D genes are given only for firm matches. Expanded clones are given a class, and other clones once, few, many or no size at all.

- TRBJ2-1 - TRBV5-1 TGCGCCAGCAGCCTAAGCGGAACCGAGAACAATGAGCAGTTCTTC CASSLSGTENNEQFF
- TRBJ2-7 - TRBV28 TGTGCCAGCATGGGGGGGCCCCACGAGCAGTACTTC CASMGGPHEQYF
- TRBJ2-3 few TRBV7-3 TGTGCCAGCAGCTCCCTTAGCATATCCACAGATACGCAGTATTTT CASSSLSISTDTQYF
TRBD1 TRBJ1-1 - TRBV24-1 TGTGCCACCAGTGATGGGACAGGAACTTTTTACACTGAAGCTTTCTTT CATSDGTGTFYTEAFF
- TRBJ2-7 - TRBV7-2 TGTGCCAGCAGCAAGGTAGTAAATGAGCAGTACTTC CASSKVVNEQYF
TRBD1 TRBJ2-2 - TRBV7-8 TGTGCCAGCAGCCCACAGGGGGTCAACGGGGAGCTGTTTTTT CASSPQGVNGELFF
TRBD1 TRBJ2-1 few TRBV24-1 TGTGCCACCAGTGATTTGTCTACAGGGGGCACCTACAATGAGCAGTTCTTC CATSDLSTGGTYNEQFF
- TRBJ2-7 - TRBV4-2 TGTGCCAGCAGCCAAGGGCTCTCGGTTCCGTACTTC CASSQGLSVPYF
TRBD1 TRBJ2-4 - TRBV4-3 TGCGCCAGCAGCCAATCAGGGACAGGGCCTAACATTCAGTACTTC CASSQSGTGPNIQYF
TRBD1 TRBJ2-1 - TRBV20-1 TGCAGTGCTAGAGATGGCACTGACAGGGGCCGGGAGCAGTTCTTC CSARDGTDRGREQFF
TRBD2 TRBJ2-5 - TRBV7-7 TGTGCTAGCAGCCCAGGACTAGGTCAGTCCAATGAGCAGTACTTC CASSPGLGQSNEQYF
- TRBJ2-7 - TRBV7-9 TGTGCCAGCAGCACAAACGACGGGATAAAGCAGTACTTC CASSTNDGIKQYF
- TRBJ2-7 - TRBV6-5 TGTGCCAGCACACCGGCGGGATCGGCCTACAATGAGCAGTACTTC CASTPAGSAYNEQYF
TRBD2 TRBJ2-7 few TRBV20-1 TGCAGTGCTAAGATTAGCGGGGGGGCCTTCCACGAGCAGTACTTC CSAKISGGAFHEQYF
- TRBJ2-2 many TRBV3-1 TGTGCCAGCAGCCAGGGGGCCGGGGAGCTGTTTTTT CASSQGAGELFF
- TRBJ2-4 many TRBV20-1 TGCAGTGTCCCAATACCAGCCAAAAACATTCAGTACTTC CSVPIPAKNIQYF
- TRBJ2-3 - TRBV7-9 TGTGCCAGCAAAGAAACTACAACTAGCACAGGTACGCAGTATTTT CASKETTTSTGTQYF
TRBD2 TRBJ2-5 - TRBV20-1 TGCAGTGCTAGCACCGGGACTAGCACGAGCAATGAGCAGTACTTC CSASTGTSTSNEQYF
TRBD2 TRBJ2-5 - TRBV2 TGTGCCAGCAGTGAAGCGGGGGGGCTAGCGGGGGCACAGGAGACCCAGTACTTC CASSEAGGLAGAQETQYF
- TRBJ1-6 few TRBV9 TGTGCCAGCAGCGCCGGAAAACAAGGGCGAGATTCACCCCTCCACTTT CASSAGKQGRDSPLHF
- TRBJ2-2 - TRBV7-2 TGTGCCAGCAGGAAATTCTCCACGCGGGGTACTAACACCGGGGAGCTGTTTTTT CASRKFSTRGTNTGELFF
TRBD1 TRBJ1-1 - TRBV11-3 TGTGCCAGCAGCGAGAGTGGACAGGGGAACACTGAAGCTTTCTTT CASSESGQGNTEAFF
TRBD1 TRBJ2-2 once TRBV27 TGTGCCAGTGTAGGACAGGGGGAGAACACCGGGGAGCTGTTTTTT CASVGQGENTGELFF
- TRBJ2-5 few TRBV28 TGTGCCAGCAGCTCGGATAGGGCGACTATACAAGAGACCCAGTACTTC CASSSDRATIQETQYF
TRBD2 TRBJ2-5 - TRBV29-1 TGCAGCGTTGAGGGACTAGCGGGAGGAAAAAACCAAGAGACCCAGTACTTC CSVEGLAGGKNQETQYF
TRBD1 TRBJ1-5 - TRBV6-2/TRBV6-3 TGTGCCAGCAGTTACTCGCCGAAGGGGGCAGACAATCAGCCCCAGCATTTT CASSYSPKGADNQPQHF
- TRBJ1-2 - TRBV28 TGTGCCAGCGACGGGAGGGTGGGCTATGGCTACACCTTC CASDGRVGYGYTF
- TRBJ2-7 - TRBV7-3 TGTGCCAGCAGCGAATCGACCGGATTCTCCTACGAGCAGTACTTC CASSESTGFSYEQYF
TRBD1 TRBJ1-5 - TRBV20-1 TGCAGTGCTAGAGACCGACAGGGAGCAAATCAGCCCCAGCATTTT CSARDRQGANQPQHF
- TRBJ2-7 - TRBV20-1 TGCAGTGCCCATGGGAGCGGCGAGCAGTACTTC CSAHGSGEQYF
- TRBJ2-4 few TRBV21-1 TGTGCCAGCAGCAAAGGAGGGGACAGGGACGCCAAAAACATTCAGTACTTC CASSKGGDRDAKNIQYF
- TRBJ2-7 - TRBV6-2/TRBV6-3 TGTGCTAGCAGTTACATCGCATCATTCTACGAGCAGTACTTC CASSYIASFYEQYF
- TRBJ2-7 - TRBV5-6 TGTGCCAGCAGTTTAAGCTTCGTTTTCTACGAGCAGTACTTC CASSLSFVFYEQYF
TRBD1 TRBJ2-4 - TRBV7-2 TGTGCCAGCAGCTTCCGCCGGGACAGGCCAAACATTCAGTACTTC CASSFRRDRPNIQYF
- TRBJ2-7 - TRBV5-1 TGCGCCAGCAGCTCCGGGACAAACCGAGCTTACGAGCAGTACTTC CASSSGTNRAYEQYF